The 32 T cell receptor beta chains given below trace back to one sample, sequenced in a study of shared clonotypes between healthy human individuals. The data were produced by immunoSEQ multiplex PCR, yet TCRdb's version contains in-frame clones alone and is incomplete. The table includes around 330,000 clones, around 74% detected once. The sequenced material came from memory CD4+ T cells sorted from blood. As to subset: CD45RA-negative fraction. The receptors here all came from a man aged 25 to 40 in good health.

This clone came up many times. The genes are TRBV19 and TRBJ2-6; 7 bases agree with TRBD1. Unmatched junction bases numbered 3, after V lost 5 bases and J lost 2 bases. The length of the CDR3 is 15 residues. Looked up from germline, CDR1 is LNHDA and CDR2 is SQIVND (reference sequence). The CDR3 sequence is CASSLDRAGANVLTF. The CDR3 nucleotides are TGTGCCAGTAGTCTCGACAGGGCTGGGGCCAACGTCCTGACTTTC. The whole variable domain, remainder taken from reference TRBV19 and TRBJ2-6, is DGGITQSPKYLFRKEGQNVTLSCEQNLNHDAMYWYRQDPGQGLRLIYYSQIVNDFQKGDIAEGYSVSREKKESFPLTVTSAQKNPTAFYLCASSLDRAGANVLTFGAGSRLTVL.

J is TRBJ1-2 and V is TRBV2, with D unclear. Trimming left V 5 bases short and J 4 bases short, with 8 bases between. Germline CDR1 and CDR2: SNHLY and FYNNEI. The CDR3 has 12 residues. The CDR3 region has the DNA TGTGCCAGCAGTCCGGGAGTCTATGGCTACACCTTC. This codes for CASSPGVYGYTF.

V usage is TRBV28 and J usage is TRBJ2-3; no firm D call. CDR1 MDHEN and CDR2 SYDVKM come from the germline V gene. The CDR3 extends over 16 amino acids. V lost 7 bases and J lost 0, with 17 bases in between. The CDR3 spells CASNPNIGGSTDTQYF. CDR3 coding DNA: TGTGCCAGCAACCCCAATATAGGTGGGAGCACAGATACGCAGTATTTT.

Turning to this clone: This may stem from a read error, because a much larger clone lies one nucleotide away. The rearrangement uses TRBV10-2 and TRBJ2-5; TRBD2 matches 10 bases. V lost 6 bases to trimming and J lost 3 bases; unmatched junction nucleotides: 4. Per germline, CDR1 WSHSY and CDR2 SAAADI. CDR3 length: 14 amino acids. CDR3 bases: TGCGCCAGCAGGGGACTAGCGAGAGAAGAGACCCAGTACTTC. It specifies CASRGLAREETQYF.

Details on this clone: One junction end does not reproduce the germline sequence, and a read error may be involved. This rearrangement joins TRBV18 to TRBJ1-4; D might be TRBD1 (6 bases). The CDR3 has 14 residues. Germline lookup yields CDR1 KGHSH and CDR2 LQKENI. The CDR3 nucleotides are TGTGCCAGCTCGCCACAGGGAGGAGATGAAAAACTGTTTTTT. Its translation is CASSPQGGDEKLFF.

The rearrangement links TRBV5-4 to TRBJ1-1; D call uncertain. The V end lost 1 base, the J end lost 0 bases, and 7 bases lay between the germline ends. Germline V gene lookup returns CDR1 SGHNT and CDR2 YYREEE (reference sequence). The CDR3 runs 14 residues. DNA of the CDR3: TGTGCCAGCAGCTTGCCAGCCTTGAACACTGAAGCTTTCTTT. It translates to CASSLPALNTEAFF.

The chain has TRBV19 and TRBJ1-2; 9 bases align to TRBD1. The CDR3 consists of 15 residues. CDR1 LNHDA and CDR2 SQIVND come from the germline V gene (reference sequence). V shed 4 bases, J shed 8 bases, and the junction held 11 bases outside the gene matches. The CDR3 loop reads CASSTNRGQFGGYTF. The CDR3 nucleotides are TGTGCCAGTAGTACCAACAGGGGGCAATTCGGAGGCTACACCTTC.

This clone has only a few counts. The chain combines TRBV5-1 with TRBJ1-1, with a possible D match to TRBD1 (5 bases). CDR1 is SGHRS and CDR2 is YFSETQ in the germline V gene. The CDR3 runs 15 residues. Deletions cut 3 bases from V and 2 bases from J, with 14 bases between. The CDR3 region has the DNA TGCGCCAGCAGCTCTCAGGGCAGCCGAAACACTGAAGCTTTCTTT. Translated, it gives CASSSQGSRNTEAFF.

This clone was counted once. V usage is TRBV7-9 and J usage is TRBJ1-2; a weak D match, TRBD1 (5 bases). The germline V gene has CDR1 SEHNR and CDR2 FQNEAQ (reference sequence). V was pared by 3 bases and J by 6 bases, with 14 bases between. The CDR3 length is 14 residues. The CDR3, as DNA: TGTGCCAGCAGCTTTTTGCAGGGTGTAGATGGCTACACCTTC. Protein: CASSFLQGVDGYTF.

The V gene is TRBV28, the J gene TRBJ2-3; 8 bases map to TRBD1. Trimming took 9 bases from V and 1 from J; bases not matched to a gene: 18. The CDR3 length is 18 residues. The germline V gene has CDR1 MDHEN and CDR2 SYDVKM. CDR3 nucleotides: TGTGCCAGTTCCGCAGACAGGGGCGGTATGCCGGGCACAGATACGCAGTATTTT. This codes for CASSADRGGMPGTDTQYF.

The chain employs TRBV10-3 and TRBJ2-7; 7 bases fit TRBD1. This CDR3 has 15 amino acids. V shed 2 bases and J 3 bases; nucleotides not matched to a gene: 7. From germline, CDR1 is ENHRY and CDR2 SYGVKD. CDR3 in DNA: TGTGCCATCAGTGAGAAGACAGGGTCCCTCTACGAGCAGTACTTC. Translation: CAISEKTGSLYEQYF.

This clone has a single count. V usage is TRBV5-4 and J usage is TRBJ2-7; 10 nucleotides agree with TRBD2. There are 15 residues in the CDR3. J was trimmed by 5 bases and V by 0 bases; bases with no gene match: 5. Germline V CDR1 and CDR2: SGHNT, YYREEE (reference sequence). DNA of the CDR3: TGTGCCAGCAGCTTGGTGGATAGCGGGAGGAACGAGCAGTACTTC. It encodes CASSLVDSGRNEQYF.

The CDR3 protein is CSVEGGRSYGYTF. The DNA of the CDR3 is TGCAGCGTTGAAGGGGGGCGAAGCTATGGCTACACCTTC. The V and J genes are TRBV29-1 and TRBJ1-2, with D tentatively TRBD1 (6 bases). Germline V lookup: CDR1 SQVTM, CDR2 ANQGSEA. This CDR3 has 13 residues. The ends were cut back, 1 base at V and 4 bases at J, with 10 bases in the middle.

The chain employs TRBV19 and TRBJ2-1; a weak D match, TRBD1 (5 bases). CDR1 and CDR2 (germline): LNHDA, SQIVND (reference sequence). V was clipped by 2 bases and J by 9 bases, with 14 bases between them. This CDR3 is 14 amino acids long. The CDR3 loop is CASSIMRTLSEQFF. The DNA of the CDR3 is TGTGCCAGTAGTATAATGCGGACACTGAGTGAGCAGTTCTTC.

The CDR3 reads CASSGQRPNYGYTF. In nucleotides, the CDR3 is TGTGCCAGCAGTGGACAGAGACCTAACTATGGCTACACCTTC. The chain recombines TRBV2 with TRBJ1-2, with D maybe TRBD1 (5 bases). Germline V gene lookup returns CDR1 SNHLY and CDR2 FYNNEI. This CDR3 spans 14 amino acids. Trimming cost V 4 bases and J 0 bases, with 9 bases left between them.

With regard to this clone: The same CDR3 arises from other DNA sequences in this sample as well. The chain employs TRBV7-3 and TRBJ1-1, with D uncertain. Deletions cut 6 bases from V and 0 bases from J, with 8 bases between. The CDR3 covers 13 residues. Per germline, CDR1 SGHTA and CDR2 FQGTGA. The CDR3 protein is CASRLNMNTEAFF. CDR3 DNA: TGTGCCAGCAGACTTAATATGAACACTGAAGCTTTCTTT.

A few counts support this clone. The V call is TRBV7-9, the J call TRBJ2-7; 9 bases line up with TRBD1. This CDR3 has 14 amino acids. The germline V gene has CDR1 SEHNR and CDR2 FQNEAQ (reference sequence). The trim removed 3 bases at V and 5 bases at J, leaving 5 bases unmatched. This CDR3 reads CASSFGQGFNEQYF. CDR3 nucleotide sequence: TGTGCCAGCAGCTTTGGACAGGGGTTTAACGAGCAGTACTTC.

The chain employs TRBV5-6 and TRBJ2-2; 7 positions match TRBD2. This CDR3 is built from 16 residues. Trimming at V came to 0 bases and at J to 5 bases, leaving 7 bases not matched to a gene. Germline V gene sequence: CDR1 SGHDT, CDR2 YYEEEE. The CDR3 DNA reads TGTGCCAGCAGCTTGGGCCGGCTAGCGGTTACCGGGGAGCTGTTTTTT. Amino acids: CASSLGRLAVTGELFF.

This clone has a handful of counts. V is TRBV9 and J is TRBJ2-1; 11 bases agree with TRBD2. The CDR3 has 17 amino acids. The germline V gene encodes CDR1 SGDLS and CDR2 YYNGEE. The J segment lost 9 bases and the V segment lost 3 bases, leaving 14 bases of the junction unmatched. This CDR3 is CASSGPITSGSAGEQFF. CDR3 nucleotides: TGTGCCAGCAGCGGGCCCATTACTAGCGGGAGCGCTGGTGAGCAGTTCTTC.

Here the CDR3 reads CASTGRGIGDYEQYF. Written as DNA, the CDR3 is TGTGCCAGCACGGGGAGGGGGATAGGGGACTACGAGCAGTACTTC. The chain uses TRBV6-1 and TRBJ2-7; D possibly corresponds to TRBD2 (7 bases). The CDR3 length is 15 residues. Germline CDR1 MNHNS, CDR2 SASEGT. The V end lost 7 bases, the J end lost 3 bases, and 19 bases lay between the germline ends.

The CDR3 reads CASSLSGINEKLFF. In DNA form, the CDR3 reads TGTGCCAGCAGTTTAAGCGGGATAAATGAAAAACTGTTTTTT. The chain links TRBV28 to TRBJ1-4, with D uncertain. Trimming removed 2 bases from V and 5 bases from J, with 9 bases in between. Germline CDR1 and CDR2: MDHEN and SYDVKM. The CDR3 is 14 residues long.

This chain joins TRBV11-3 and TRBJ1-3; perhaps TRBD1 as D (5 bases). Trimming shortened V by 6 bases and J by 3 bases, and 15 bases separated the two germline ends. This CDR3 spans 15 amino acids. Germline lookup yields CDR1 SGHNT and CDR2 YENEEA. CDR3 residues: CASSLHGANGNTIYF. CDR3 nucleotides: TGTGCCAGCAGTCTCCACGGGGCCAATGGAAACACCATATATTTT.

V is TRBV4-3 and J is TRBJ2-1; TRBD2 aligns across 9 bases. The V gene end was trimmed by 0 bases and the J gene end by 4 bases; junction bases not matched to a gene: 7. CDR3 length: 17 residues. In germline, CDR1 is LGHNA, CDR2 YSLEER. Written as DNA, the CDR3 is TGCGCCAGCAGCCAAGATACCTCTAGCGGGATTTACAATGAGCAGTTCTTC. Its protein is CASSQDTSSGIYNEQFF.

This chain connects TRBV15 to TRBJ2-7; D unclear. The CDR3 extends over 13 amino acids. V was clipped by 3 bases and J by 5 bases, with 11 bases between them. Looked up from germline, CDR1 is LNHNV and CDR2 is YYDKDF (reference sequence). The CDR3 bases are TGTGCCACCAGCAGCACACCACGGGACGAGCAGTACTTC. Translated, it gives CATSSTPRDEQYF.

V is TRBV6-1 and J is TRBJ1-2; D unresolved. V was shortened by 9 bases and J by 1 base, with 12 bases between the two germline ends. CDR3 size: 13 residues. The germline gives CDR1 MNHNS, CDR2 SASEGT. Here the CDR3 DNA reads TGTGCCAGTCTCTCACCTATTAACTATGGCTACACCTTC. Translated, it gives CASLSPINYGYTF.

This clone was detected only a few times. J is TRBJ1-2 and V is TRBV14; D remains ambiguous. V dropped 1 base and J dropped 5 bases, with 11 bases sitting between them. Germline CDR1 SGHDN, CDR2 FVKESK. The CDR3 extends over 14 amino acids. CDR3 nucleotides: TGTGCCAGCAGCCAAGCTCCAGAGTGGTATGGCTACACCTTC. Protein: CASSQAPEWYGYTF.

J is TRBJ2-1 and V is TRBV5-4; 7 positions agree with TRBD2. The germline CDR1 and CDR2 sequences are SGHNT and YYREEE (reference sequence). V dropped 5 bases and J dropped 4; count of bases not matched to a gene: 6. This CDR3 is built from 14 residues. This chain's CDR3 is CASRAGTTYNEQFF. The DNA for the CDR3 is TGTGCCAGCAGGGCCGGGACTACATACAATGAGCAGTTCTTC.

V is TRBV5-4 and J is TRBJ2-1; 7 bases agree with TRBD2. The CDR3 spans 15 residues. Germline CDR1 SGHNT, CDR2 YYREEE (reference sequence). Trimming at V came to 2 bases and at J to 4 bases, leaving 6 bases not matched to a gene. The CDR3, as DNA: TGTGCCAGCAGCTTTATGGCTAGCGGATACAATGAGCAGTTCTTC. Translation: CASSFMASGYNEQFF.

The chain couples TRBV10-3 to TRBJ1-2; no reliable D call. V was trimmed by 0 bases and J by 6 bases, leaving 17 bases between them. From germline, CDR1 is ENHRY and CDR2 SYGVKD. The CDR3 is made up of 16 amino acids. In nucleotides, the CDR3 is TGTGCCATCAGTGAGTCGCCAACTCGGGAAAATGATGGCTACACCTTC. It yields the protein CAISESPTRENDGYTF.

The V gene is TRBV25-1, the J gene TRBJ2-1; tentative D call: TRBD2 (6 bases). V was pared by 2 bases and J by 5 bases, with 16 bases between. The CDR3 spans 16 residues. Germline loops: CDR1 MGHDK, CDR2 SYGVNS. The CDR3: CASSEEKRENDNEQFF. For the CDR3, the DNA is TGTGCCAGCAGTGAAGAGAAACGGGAGAACGACAATGAGCAGTTCTTC.

DNA of the CDR3: TGTGCCAGCAGCCCATTGGACAGGGGACAAGAGACCCAGTACTTC. It specifies CASSPLDRGQETQYF. This chain links TRBV28 with TRBJ2-5, with 9 bases that match TRBD1. J gave up 2 bases and V 6 bases, and 7 bases lay outside the gene matches. The CDR3 totals 15 residues. Germline V gene sequence: CDR1 MDHEN, CDR2 SYDVKM.

The V gene is TRBV18, the J gene TRBJ2-1; no clear D. This CDR3 has 13 amino acids. Per the germline V gene, CDR1 is KGHSH and CDR2 is LQKENI. Between the trimmed V and J ends, which lost 1 base and 9 bases, there was a span of 10 bases. The CDR3 nucleotides are TGTGCCAGCTCACCACTTTCAGGTGGTGAGCAGTTCTTC. Protein: CASSPLSGGEQFF.